Included here is one TCR beta chain sequence, with context. This record belongs to a study of cytomegalovirus exposure and HLA in healthy donors. Turning to the study itself: Ancestry clustering placed around 80% of approximately 420 genotyped donors in the Caucasian-associated cluster.

The PCR used 60 Vbeta and 13 Jbeta primers. The protocol was immunoSEQ multiplex PCR, while the TCRdb copy is restricted to in-frame clones and leaves out a portion. Here the sample spans about 67,000 clones, 55% to 80% being singletons. Each donor was nominally healthy when sampled (though unrecorded immune exposures were likely). Sequenced sample: PBMCs. The clonotype comes from a woman aged 25 to 39 in good health and CMV-seronegative.

CDR3 sequence reads: CASSEEPGSGNTIYF. The CDR3 DNA sequence: TGTGCCAGCAGTGAAGAGCCGGGCTCTGGAAACACCATATATTTT. V is TRBV6-1 and J is TRBJ1-3; D is unclear. CDR1 and CDR2 (germline): MNHNS, SASEGT. The CDR3 has 15 amino acids. The V and J ends lost 1 base and 0 bases respectively, with 7 bases between them.